The 5 T cell receptor beta chains given below trace back to one sample, sequenced in a study of cytomegalovirus exposure and HLA in healthy donors. The PCR contained 60 Vbeta and 13 Jbeta primers. This table comes from immunoSEQ multiplex PCR, and its TCRdb copy is limited to in-frame clones, with some not included. The data hold approximately 150,000 clones, with around 72% observed a single time. Material for sequencing was PBMCs. These receptors were collected from a man aged 40-49 years in good health and CMV-seronegative.

The gene calls are TRBV18 and TRBJ2-7; 7 nucleotides align to TRBD2. V lost 6 bases, J lost 1 base, and 6 bases stayed unmatched. The CDR3 runs 14 residues. Germline values: CDR1 KGHSH, CDR2 LQKENI. The CDR3 here is CASSVGGGSYEQYF. As DNA, the CDR3 is TGTGCCAGCTCGGTCGGCGGGGGATCCTACGAGCAGTACTTC.

The gene calls are TRBV27 and TRBJ2-3; maybe TRBD1 (6 bases). Germline CDR1 is MNHEY and CDR2 is SMNVEV (reference sequence). V dropped 7 bases and J dropped 2 bases, with 10 bases sitting between them. CDR3 length: 13 residues. CDR3 sequence (DNA): TGTGCCAGCATTGGGGGCTACACAGATACGCAGTATTTT. Translating it yields CASIGGYTDTQYF.

The chain joins TRBV11-2 to TRBJ1-6; D is possibly TRBD1 (6 bases). This CDR3 contains 14 residues. Per germline, CDR1 SGHAT and CDR2 FQNNGV. V shed 5 bases and J shed 6 bases, with 11 bases lying between them. The DNA for the CDR3 is TGTGCCAGCAGCCGGGGGGGCGGTAATTCACCCCTCCACTTT. Its translation: CASSRGGGNSPLHF.

V usage is TRBV5-6 and J usage is TRBJ1-5, with a possible D match to TRBD1 (5 bases). Between the trimmed V and J ends, which lost 4 bases and 11 bases, there was a span of 16 bases. Looked up from germline, CDR1 is SGHDT and CDR2 is YYEEEE. The CDR3 totals 13 residues. The CDR3 protein is CASSQGIQGSQHF. The CDR3 region has the DNA TGTGCCAGCAGCCAGGGAATCCAGGGTTCCCAGCATTTT.

This clone was detected a few times. One junction end does not reproduce the germline sequence, and a read error may be involved. In DNA, the CDR3 is TGCAGTGTACAGAAAAGTCGTGAAACTTTCTTT. This sequence encodes CSVQKSRETFF. The chain links TRBV20-1 to TRBJ1-1; the D is unclear. This CDR3 has 11 residues. CDR1 and CDR2 (germline): DFQATT, SNEGSKA (reference sequence).